These T cell receptor beta chains were read from a single sample in a study of T-cell memory formation after mild COVID-19. TCRdb reprocessed the 5' RACE reads with MiXCR, giving one entry per CDR3 protein. The data contain around 400,000 distinct CDR3 sequences, approximately 25% of them singletons. Sequenced sample: PBMCs or a T cell subset sorted from them (not recorded which). These receptors all come from an adult woman who had mild COVID-19 (a few samples of this study predate the infection). Cell type and time point are not known. The CDR3 runs from the conserved cysteine through the conserved F or W. The order of the fields is D gene, J gene, V gene, clone size, CDR3 DNA, CDR3 protein. A D gene is named only where the DNA matches it firmly. The size entry is marked missing in some rows and otherwise reads once, few, many or a size class.

D gene: .
J gene: TRBJ2-2
V gene: TRBV7-9
clone size: few
CDR3 DNA: TGTGCCAGCAGCTTAGCGGACACCGGGGAGCTGTTTTTT
CDR3 protein: CASSLADTGELFF

D gene: TRBD2
J gene: TRBJ2-1
V gene: TRBV7-3
clone size: many
CDR3 DNA: TGTGCCAGCAGCCCAGCGGGGGCCTACAATGAGCAGTTCTTC
CDR3 protein: CASSPAGAYNEQFF

D gene: .
J gene: TRBJ1-2
V gene: TRBV29-1
clone size: .
CDR3 DNA: TGCAGCGTTCAAGCTGTCGGGGGCTACACCTTC
CDR3 protein: CSVQAVGGYTF

D gene: TRBD1
J gene: TRBJ2-1
V gene: TRBV29-1
clone size: few
CDR3 DNA: TGCAGCTTAGGACAGGGGATGGAGCAGTTCTTC
CDR3 protein: CSLGQGMEQFF

D gene: .
J gene: TRBJ2-7
V gene: TRBV11-2
clone size: few
CDR3 DNA: TGTGCCAGCAGCTTAGTGACAGAGCTCGAGCAGTACTTC
CDR3 protein: CASSLVTELEQYF

D gene: .
J gene: TRBJ1-2
V gene: TRBV11-2
clone size: few
CDR3 DNA: TGTGCCAGCAGCTTATTGGTTACACAGAATCGTGGCTACACCTTC
CDR3 protein: CASSLLVTQNRGYTF

D gene: .
J gene: TRBJ2-1
V gene: TRBV12-3/TRBV12-4
clone size: few
CDR3 DNA: TGTGCCAGCAGTTCCGGGTCCGAGGGCTCCTACAATGAGCAGTTCTTC
CDR3 protein: CASSSGSEGSYNEQFF

D gene: .
J gene: TRBJ2-4
V gene: TRBV4-1
clone size: few
CDR3 DNA: TGCGCCAGCAGCCAAGATCGTCTCACAGGGCGTGAAAACATTCAGTACTTC
CDR3 protein: CASSQDRLTGRENIQYF

D gene: .
J gene: TRBJ2-3
V gene: TRBV19
clone size: .
CDR3 DNA: TGTGCCAGTAGTATATTCCCCAACGGGGTAGGCACAGATACGCAGTATTTT
CDR3 protein: CASSIFPNGVGTDTQYF

D gene: .
J gene: TRBJ1-1
V gene: TRBV7-6
clone size: .
CDR3 DNA: TGTGCCAGCAGCTCTGACACGAACACTGAAGCTTTCTTT
CDR3 protein: CASSSDTNTEAFF

D gene: .
J gene: TRBJ2-7
V gene: TRBV18
clone size: .
CDR3 DNA: TGTGCCAGCTCAACCCTTCCAGTGGGAGGATCCTACGAGCAGTACTTC
CDR3 protein: CASSTLPVGGSYEQYF

D gene: .
J gene: TRBJ2-1
V gene: TRBV11-3
clone size: .
CDR3 DNA: TGTGCCAGCAGCTCAGGACAGAGGAACAATGAGCAGTTCTTC
CDR3 protein: CASSSGQRNNEQFF

D gene: TRBD1
J gene: TRBJ1-1
V gene: TRBV7-6
clone size: few
CDR3 DNA: TGTGCCAGCGGACAGGCGATGAACACTGAAGCTTTCTTT
CDR3 protein: CASGQAMNTEAFF

D gene: TRBD2
J gene: TRBJ2-2
V gene: TRBV7-3
clone size: .
CDR3 DNA: TGTGCCAGCAGTCCTGGACTAGCGATCACCGGGGAGCTGTTTTTT
CDR3 protein: CASSPGLAITGELFF

D gene: TRBD2
J gene: TRBJ2-1
V gene: TRBV11-2
clone size: .
CDR3 DNA: TGTGCCAGCAGCTTAGATTTGGGACTAGCGGGGTTTGGTGAGCAGTTCTTC
CDR3 protein: CASSLDLGLAGFGEQFF

D gene: .
J gene: TRBJ2-2
V gene: TRBV20-1
clone size: .
CDR3 DNA: TGCAGTGCTAGAGATTCGACCACCGGGGAGCTGTTTTTT
CDR3 protein: CSARDSTTGELFF

D gene: .
J gene: TRBJ1-2
V gene: TRBV3-1
clone size: .
CDR3 DNA: TGTGCCAGCAGCCCGCGGGGGGACCCCACCTATGGCTACACCTTC
CDR3 protein: CASSPRGDPTYGYTF

D gene: TRBD1
J gene: TRBJ1-2
V gene: TRBV12-3/TRBV12-4
clone size: .
CDR3 DNA: TGTGCCAGCAGTACAGGGGGAGGCTATGGCTACACCTTC
CDR3 protein: CASSTGGGYGYTF

D gene: TRBD1
J gene: TRBJ1-1
V gene: TRBV5-5
clone size: .
CDR3 DNA: TGTGCCAGCAGCTTGGTGGGACAGGGGGCGGCGGGAGCTTTCTTT
CDR3 protein: CASSLVGQGAAGAFF

D gene: .
J gene: TRBJ1-1
V gene: TRBV19
clone size: .
CDR3 DNA: TGTGCCAGTAGGCAGGGCCCGAGGATGAACACTGAAGCATTCTTT
CDR3 protein: CASRQGPRMNTEAFF

D gene: .
J gene: TRBJ1-2
V gene: TRBV3-1
clone size: .
CDR3 DNA: TGTGCCAGCAGCCCGGGCCTCCTTTCGGGGGGCTACACCTTC
CDR3 protein: CASSPGLLSGGYTF

D gene: TRBD2
J gene: TRBJ2-1
V gene: TRBV7-2
clone size: .
CDR3 DNA: TGTGCCAGCAGTTCGGGGGGGCGGTATGAGCAGTTCTTC
CDR3 protein: CASSSGGRYEQFF

D gene: .
J gene: TRBJ2-3
V gene: TRBV11-2
clone size: few
CDR3 DNA: TGTGCCAGCAGCTCCCCCCCGGGACCTTCGGGCACAGATACGCAGTATTTT
CDR3 protein: CASSSPPGPSGTDTQYF

D gene: .
J gene: TRBJ2-7
V gene: TRBV11-1
clone size: .
CDR3 DNA: TGTGCCAGCAGCGCTATTGGACAGTCCTACGAGCAGTACTTC
CDR3 protein: CASSAIGQSYEQYF

D gene: .
J gene: TRBJ2-7
V gene: TRBV2
clone size: few
CDR3 DNA: TGTGCCAGCAGTGACCCCAGGGAGGCCTTCTACGAGCAGTACTTC
CDR3 protein: CASSDPREAFYEQYF

D gene: .
J gene: TRBJ1-5
V gene: TRBV20-1
clone size: .
CDR3 DNA: TGCAGTGCTAGCAGCTACAGGGATAGCAATCAGCCCCAGCATTTT
CDR3 protein: CSASSYRDSNQPQHF

D gene: .
J gene: TRBJ2-7
V gene: TRBV20-1
clone size: many
CDR3 DNA: TGCAGTGCTAGAGATCCGGCTATCGACTACGAGCAGTACTTC
CDR3 protein: CSARDPAIDYEQYF

D gene: .
J gene: TRBJ2-3
V gene: TRBV27
clone size: .
CDR3 DNA: TGTGCCAGCCTGAGGGTTGGTACAGATACGCAGTATTTT
CDR3 protein: CASLRVGTDTQYF

D gene: .
J gene: TRBJ2-2
V gene: TRBV20-1
clone size: once
CDR3 DNA: TGCAGTGCTAGAGGGGGGGCGCGGGCCGGGGAGCTGTTTTTT
CDR3 protein: CSARGGARAGELFF

D gene: .
J gene: TRBJ1-1
V gene: TRBV5-1
clone size: .
CDR3 DNA: TGCGCCAGCAGCTTGGTTTCCAACACTGAAGCTTTCTTT
CDR3 protein: CASSLVSNTEAFF

D gene: .
J gene: TRBJ1-1
V gene: TRBV5-1
clone size: few
CDR3 DNA: TGCGCCAGCAGCTTGGGGGGGGTGAGGACTGAAGCTTTCTTT
CDR3 protein: CASSLGGVRTEAFF

D gene: .
J gene: TRBJ2-7
V gene: TRBV29-1
clone size: many
CDR3 DNA: TGCAGCGTCGCTCCCTATACAGATCTCGACGAGCAGTACTTC
CDR3 protein: CSVAPYTDLDEQYF

D gene: .
J gene: TRBJ2-7
V gene: TRBV5-1
clone size: .
CDR3 DNA: TGCGCCAGCAGCTTACAGGGTCCGGGGTTCTACGAGCAGTACTTC
CDR3 protein: CASSLQGPGFYEQYF

D gene: .
J gene: TRBJ1-1
V gene: TRBV7-9
clone size: few
CDR3 DNA: TGTGCCAGCAGCTTATCTTTAGGCGGAGAGAACACTGAAGCTTTCTTT
CDR3 protein: CASSLSLGGENTEAFF

D gene: .
J gene: TRBJ2-3
V gene: TRBV6-4
clone size: .
CDR3 DNA: TGTGCCAGCAGTGACGACAAGGCGACAGATACGCAGTATTTT
CDR3 protein: CASSDDKATDTQYF

D gene: TRBD2
J gene: TRBJ2-5
V gene: TRBV3-1
clone size: .
CDR3 DNA: TGTGCCAGCAGCCAAGTTGGGACTAGCGACCCTTTAACCCAGTACTTC
CDR3 protein: CASSQVGTSDPLTQYF

D gene: .
J gene: TRBJ2-7
V gene: TRBV12-3/TRBV12-4
clone size: .
CDR3 DNA: TGTGCCAGCAGTTTAGGGGGGCTCCCTCTAAGCTCCTACGAGCAGTACTTC
CDR3 protein: CASSLGGLPLSSYEQYF

D gene: .
J gene: TRBJ2-7
V gene: TRBV7-6
clone size: .
CDR3 DNA: TGTGCCAGCAGCTTACAACCTCCACCGAGCGAGCAGTACTTC
CDR3 protein: CASSLQPPPSEQYF

D gene: .
J gene: TRBJ2-3
V gene: TRBV20-1
clone size: .
CDR3 DNA: TGCAGTGCTAGTTCAGGGGCCTCGCGCACAGATACGCAGTATTTT
CDR3 protein: CSASSGASRTDTQYF

D gene: .
J gene: TRBJ2-7
V gene: TRBV27
clone size: .
CDR3 DNA: TGTGCCAGCAGTTTATCGGTAGGGAACTCGTACGAGCAGTACTTC
CDR3 protein: CASSLSVGNSYEQYF

D gene: TRBD2
J gene: TRBJ2-7
V gene: TRBV7-2
clone size: .
CDR3 DNA: TGTGCCAGCAGCACCAGGACTAGCGGGGGCTCCTACGAGCAGTACTTC
CDR3 protein: CASSTRTSGGSYEQYF

D gene: TRBD2
J gene: TRBJ2-7
V gene: TRBV3-1
clone size: many
CDR3 DNA: TGTGCCAGCAGCCAAGCGGGGGGAACCTACGAGCAGTACTTC
CDR3 protein: CASSQAGGTYEQYF

D gene: .
J gene: TRBJ2-5
V gene: TRBV7-6
clone size: few
CDR3 DNA: TGTGCCAGCAGCCCCCTGTGGGTTCAAGAGACCCAGTACTTC
CDR3 protein: CASSPLWVQETQYF

D gene: .
J gene: TRBJ2-3
V gene: TRBV20-1
clone size: .
CDR3 DNA: TGCAGTGCTAGCGGGGTCACAGATACGCAGTATTTT
CDR3 protein: CSASGVTDTQYF

D gene: .
J gene: TRBJ1-1
V gene: TRBV2
clone size: many
CDR3 DNA: TGTGCCAGCAGTGAAAGGTTGGTGAGGAACACTGAAGCTTTCTTT
CDR3 protein: CASSERLVRNTEAFF

D gene: .
J gene: TRBJ1-5
V gene: TRBV3-1
clone size: .
CDR3 DNA: TGTGCCAGCAGCCAATCGACAGGCCTTAGCAATCAGCCCCAGCATTTT
CDR3 protein: CASSQSTGLSNQPQHF

D gene: TRBD1
J gene: TRBJ2-2
V gene: TRBV4-3
clone size: .
CDR3 DNA: TGCGCCAGCAGCCAATGGGACAGGGACACCGGGGAGCTGTTTTTT
CDR3 protein: CASSQWDRDTGELFF

D gene: TRBD1
J gene: TRBJ2-2
V gene: TRBV6-6
clone size: .
CDR3 DNA: TGTGCCAGCACCAACCCAGGACAGGGTGTCCCTACCGGGGAGCTGTTTTTT
CDR3 protein: CASTNPGQGVPTGELFF

D gene: TRBD1
J gene: TRBJ1-5
V gene: TRBV6-1
clone size: .
CDR3 DNA: TGTGCCAGCAGTGAGTGGACAGGGCTTAGCAATCAGCCCCAGCATTTT
CDR3 protein: CASSEWTGLSNQPQHF

D gene: TRBD1
J gene: TRBJ2-7
V gene: TRBV5-5
clone size: .
CDR3 DNA: TGTGCCAGCAGCTTGGGCAGGGGGACAAACTACGAGCAGTACTTC
CDR3 protein: CASSLGRGTNYEQYF

D gene: TRBD1
J gene: TRBJ1-4
V gene: TRBV7-6
clone size: few
CDR3 DNA: TGTGCCAGCAGGCCGAACAGGGGAACAAATGAAAAACTGTTTTTT
CDR3 protein: CASRPNRGTNEKLFF

D gene: .
J gene: TRBJ1-1
V gene: TRBV9
clone size: .
CDR3 DNA: TGTGCCAGCAGCCGCACCAGGGACACTGAAGCTTTCTTT
CDR3 protein: CASSRTRDTEAFF

D gene: TRBD1
J gene: TRBJ1-4
V gene: TRBV6-5
clone size: few
CDR3 DNA: TGTGCCAGCAGCCGCACCGGGACAGATGAAAAACTGTTTTTT
CDR3 protein: CASSRTGTDEKLFF

D gene: .
J gene: TRBJ1-2
V gene: TRBV20-1
clone size: few
CDR3 DNA: TGCAGTGCTCACATCAAAACGGTCCCCCCGAACTATGGCTACACCTTC
CDR3 protein: CSAHIKTVPPNYGYTF

D gene: TRBD2
J gene: TRBJ2-5
V gene: TRBV12-3/TRBV12-4
clone size: few
CDR3 DNA: TGTGCCAGCAGTTATCCGAGTCCGGGGGGTCTCACCCAGTACTTC
CDR3 protein: CASSYPSPGGLTQYF

D gene: TRBD2
J gene: TRBJ2-1
V gene: TRBV5-1
clone size: .
CDR3 DNA: TGCGCCAGCAGCTTCCTAGCGGGAATCAATGAGCAGTTCTTC
CDR3 protein: CASSFLAGINEQFF

D gene: TRBD2
J gene: TRBJ2-3
V gene: TRBV7-2
clone size: .
CDR3 DNA: TGTGCCAGCAGCTTACCCCCACTAGCGGGGAGCACAGATACGCAGTATTTT
CDR3 protein: CASSLPPLAGSTDTQYF

D gene: TRBD2
J gene: TRBJ2-4
V gene: TRBV14
clone size: many
CDR3 DNA: TGTGCCAGCAGCCACCCGACTAGCTTCGGAAACATTCAGTACTTC
CDR3 protein: CASSHPTSFGNIQYF